This TCR beta chain was obtained from a study of OX40 agonist ivuxolimab in advanced cancers. Study outcomes and limitations: Among the lowest levels of clonal expansion were found in partial responders at 0.1-3.0 mg/kg.

Per the germline V gene, CDR1 is ENHRY and CDR2 is SYGVKD. V lost 4 bases, J lost 3 bases, and 3 bases stayed unmatched. This CDR3 is built from 14 residues. In its sample, this clone was seen once. Its antigen is not identified. Clones were sequenced by immunoSEQ multiplex PCR, and TCRdb holds only the in-frame ones, with some missing. The data hold some 60,000 clones, with approximately 91% observed a single time. Sequencing was performed on CD4+ or CD8+ T cells sorted from blood, taken in a trial of the OX40 agonist ivuxolimab. The chain couples TRBV10-3 to TRBJ2-7; TRBD1 matches 10 bases. The sequence derives from an adult with an advanced solid tumor such as melanoma, head and neck, liver or kidney cancer. The CDR3 protein is CAISGGQGGYEQYF. Written as DNA, the CDR3 is TGTGCCATCAGTGGTGGACAGGGGGGCTACGAGCAGTACTTC.